Below, 17 T cell receptor beta chains from the same sample are listed, as sequenced in a study of spatial heterogeneity in lung cancer. Sample time point: blood at routine non-recurrence follow-up after resection. One entry per CDR3 protein results from TCRdb running MiXCR on the 5' RACE reads. Among approximately 93,000 distinct CDR3 sequences listed, roughly a fifth were seen once. Sequenced here: PBMCs, sampled at follow-up. All receptors derive from a male donor with early-stage non-small cell lung cancer.

This clonotype was recorded at least ten times. The chain couples TRBV11-3 to TRBJ1-1, with TRBD1 as a possible D gene (5 bases). Germline V gene sequence: CDR1 SGHNT, CDR2 YENEEA. The CDR3 length is 13 residues. The V and J ends lost 3 bases and 4 bases respectively, with 9 bases between them. CDR3 DNA sequence: TGTGCCAGCAGCTTCGGGGCCGTCACTGAAGCTTTCTTT. It translates to CASSFGAVTEAFF. The variable domain in full, completed from reference TRBV11-3 and TRBJ1-1, reads EAGVVQSPRYKIIEKKQPVAFWCNPISGHNTLYWYLQNLGQGPELLIRYENEEAVDDSQLPKDRFSAERLKGVDSTLKIQPAELGDSAVYLCASSFGAVTEAFFGQGTRLTVV.

This clonotype was counted at least ten times. The V call is TRBV29-1, the J call TRBJ2-5; TRBD1 matches 9 bases. The V gene end was trimmed by 6 bases and the J gene end by 0 bases; junction bases not matched to a gene: 8. The length of the CDR3 is 15 residues. Germline V gene data show CDR1 as SQVTM and CDR2 as ANQGSEA. The CDR3 sequence: CSVDAGTGYQETQYF. CDR3 nucleotide sequence: TGCAGCGTGGACGCCGGGACAGGGTACCAAGAGACCCAGTACTTC.

The chain recombines TRBV12-3 or TRBV12-4 with TRBJ2-5, with D possibly TRBD1 on 5 matching bases. This CDR3 is 15 amino acids long. V shed 6 bases and J shed 5 bases, with 19 bases lying between them. The CDR3 here is CASRKDLQGRETQYF. The DNA of the CDR3 is TGTGCCAGCAGGAAAGATCTTCAGGGTCGGGAGACCCAGTACTTC.

This chain uses TRBV4-3 with TRBJ1-5; D is uncertain. The CDR3 length is 15 residues. Deletions cut 0 bases from V and 4 bases from J, with 10 bases between. CDR1 and CDR2 (germline): LGHNA, YSLEER. CDR3 DNA sequence: TGCGCCAGCAGCCAAGATAAGCTCGGAAATCAGCCCCAGCATTTT. It encodes CASSQDKLGNQPQHF.

This clonotype was recorded a few times. V and J are TRBV7-2 and TRBJ1-1; the D is unclear. The germline V gene encodes CDR1 SGHTA and CDR2 FQGNSA. The CDR3 consists of 13 residues. Trimming removed 5 bases from V and 1 base from J, with 8 bases in between. CDR3 region: CASSRQQNTEAFF. CDR3 nucleotide sequence: TGTGCCAGCAGCCGTCAGCAGAACACTGAAGCTTTCTTT.

The chain employs TRBV19 and TRBJ2-7; D may be TRBD1 or TRBD2 (5 bases each). V lost 5 bases and J 3 bases, leaving 14 bases between the germline ends. Per the germline V gene, CDR1 is LNHDA and CDR2 is SQIVND (reference sequence). This CDR3 region has 14 residues. CDR3 nucleotide sequence: TGTGCCAGTAGTTCCCGATGGGACGGCTACGAGCAGTACTTC. Its protein product is CASSSRWDGYEQYF.

In DNA, the CDR3 is TGTGCCAGCAGCCAAGTGCGCTCCTACGAGCAGTACTTC. Translated: CASSQVRSYEQYF. The genes are TRBV14 and TRBJ2-7; unclear D gene. CDR1 and CDR2 from the germline V gene are SGHDN and FVKESK. The CDR3 sequence is 13 residues long. V was cut by 1 base and J by 0 bases, with 4 bases left in between.

The chain combines TRBV7-2 with TRBJ2-2, with a possible D match to TRBD2 (5 bases). This CDR3 is built from 13 residues. Germline V gene data show CDR1 as SGHTA and CDR2 as FQGNSA. Trimming removed 3 bases from V and 3 bases from J, with 5 bases in between. The chain's CDR3 is CASSLRDTGELFF. CDR3 coding DNA: TGTGCCAGCAGCTTGAGGGACACCGGGGAGCTGTTTTTT.

For the CDR3, the DNA is TGTGCCAGCAGCTTAGGTGGGGGGACTAGCTCCTACGAGCAGTACTTC. Encoded protein: CASSLGGGTSSYEQYF. The chain joins TRBV7-2 to TRBJ2-7, with 8 bases fitting TRBD2. The CDR3 is made up of 16 amino acids. Unmatched junction bases numbered 5, after V lost 1 base and J lost 0 bases. Germline-derived CDR1 and CDR2 are SGHTA and FQGNSA.

A few counts support this clonotype. This chain uses TRBV12-3 or TRBV12-4 with TRBJ2-5, with no clear D. The CDR3 covers 13 residues. Trimming cost V 3 bases and J 5 bases, with 10 bases left between them. The CDR3 region is CASSFEMSETQYF. In nucleotides, the CDR3 is TGTGCCAGCAGTTTTGAGATGAGTGAGACCCAGTACTTC.

This clonotype showed up just a few times. This chain connects TRBV12-3 or TRBV12-4 to TRBJ1-2; 7 positions agree with TRBD1. This CDR3 contains 14 residues. After removal of 6 bases from V and 5 bases from J, the junction contained 9 bases not matched to a gene. CDR3 coding DNA: TGTGCCAGCAGCACAGAGGACAGGAGTTATGGCTACACCTTC. This codes for CASSTEDRSYGYTF.

V and J are TRBV11-2 and TRBJ1-3; TRBD1 matches at 7 bases. V lost 7 bases, J lost 4 bases, and 13 bases stayed unmatched. Germline V gives CDR1 SGHAT, CDR2 FQNNGV. The CDR3 runs to 16 residues. This CDR3 reads CASTPVRGRIGNTIYF. The CDR3, as DNA: TGTGCCAGCACCCCCGTGAGGGGGCGAATAGGAAACACCATATATTTT.

The chain carries TRBV10-3 and TRBJ1-5; D remains ambiguous. This CDR3 comprises 14 residues. Germline V lookup: CDR1 ENHRY, CDR2 SYGVKD. Trimming stripped 3 bases from V and 6 bases from J, with 12 bases between. CDR3 nucleotide sequence: TGTGCCATCAGTGAAGGGTTTGGACGTCAGCCCCAGCATTTT. Translated, it gives CAISEGFGRQPQHF.

This clonotype was picked up many times. V usage is TRBV11-2 and J usage is TRBJ2-2; D is ambiguous. Germline V gives CDR1 SGHAT, CDR2 FQNNGV. Trimming cost V 0 bases and J 1 base, with 6 bases left between them. CDR3 length: 15 amino acids. The CDR3 coding sequence is TGTGCCAGCAGCTTAGATATGCAGAACACCGGGGAGCTGTTTTTT. Protein: CASSLDMQNTGELFF.

This clonotype was counted many times. The chain recombines TRBV20-1 with TRBJ2-3; D uncertain. CDR1 and CDR2 from the germline V gene are DFQATT and SNEGSKA (reference sequence). V lost 3 bases to trimming and J lost 5 bases, with 6 bases between them. This CDR3 comprises 11 residues. CDR3 nucleotide sequence: TGCAGTGCTAGGACTGAAGATACGCAGTATTTT. Its translation: CSARTEDTQYF.

This rearrangement joins TRBV20-1 to TRBJ2-3; D gene ambiguous. Trimming stripped 0 bases from V and 6 bases from J, with 13 bases between. The CDR3 consists of 14 residues. CDR1 and CDR2 (germline): DFQATT, SNEGSKA (reference sequence). The CDR3 loop reads CSARDPPTPDTQYF. CDR3 sequence (DNA): TGCAGTGCTAGAGATCCTCCCACCCCCGATACGCAGTATTTT.

On this clonotype itself: Relative to the germline gene, one junction end is altered; a read error may explain this. In nucleotides, the CDR3 is TGTGTCAGCAGTGAAGGGGGCGAGCAGTACTTC. This encodes CVSSEGGEQYF. This chain connects TRBV25-1 to TRBJ2-7; the D gene is possibly TRBD1 (6 bases). Germline-derived CDR1 and CDR2 are MGHDK and SYGVNS. This CDR3 is 11 amino acids long.